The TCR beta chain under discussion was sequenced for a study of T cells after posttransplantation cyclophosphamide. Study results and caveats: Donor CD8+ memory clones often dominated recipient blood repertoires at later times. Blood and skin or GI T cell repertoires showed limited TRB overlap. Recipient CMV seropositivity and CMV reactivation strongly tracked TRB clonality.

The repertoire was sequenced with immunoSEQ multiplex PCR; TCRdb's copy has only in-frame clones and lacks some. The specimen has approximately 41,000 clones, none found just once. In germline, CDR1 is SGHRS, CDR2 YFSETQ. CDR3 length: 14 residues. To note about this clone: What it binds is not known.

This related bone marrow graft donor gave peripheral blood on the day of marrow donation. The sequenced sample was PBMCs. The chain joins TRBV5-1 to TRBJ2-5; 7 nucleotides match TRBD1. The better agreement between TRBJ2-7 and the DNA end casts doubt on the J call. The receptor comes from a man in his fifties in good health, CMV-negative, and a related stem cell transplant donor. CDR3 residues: CASSPVDRAGEQYF. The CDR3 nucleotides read TGCGCCAGCAGCCCTGTCGACAGGGCTGGCGAGCAGTACTTC.